What follows are 18 T cell receptor beta chains derived from one specimen sequenced in a study of blood T cells in healthy people across ages. A J-beta primer mix and a sample-barcoded 5' primer were used in a second PCR of roughly 7 to 12 cycles. MiXCR was run by TCRdb on the 5' RACE reads, yielding one entry per CDR3 protein. The sample has around 970,000 distinct CDR3 sequences; about 53% are singletons. Sequencing was carried out using blood. The receptors were gathered from a woman in her fifties or sixties in good health.

The rearrangement joins TRBV5-1 to TRBJ2-1, with a tentative D call TRBD2 (5 bases). The tail of the sequence fits TRBJ2-7 better, so the J call may be wrong. The CDR3 extends over 15 amino acids. CDR1 is SGHRS and CDR2 is YFSETQ in the germline V gene. CDR3 DNA: TGCGCCAGCAGGACTACCCCGAGCTCCTACAATGAGCAGTACTTC. This sequence encodes CASRTTPSSYNEQYF.

This clonotype appeared a few times. V and J are TRBV5-1 and TRBJ2-3; TRBD2 aligns across 7 bases. The CDR3 is 14 residues long. Unmatched junction bases numbered 3, after V lost 0 bases and J lost 5 bases. Germline values: CDR1 SGHRS, CDR2 YFSETQ. The CDR3 coding sequence is TGCGCCAGCAGCTTGGGCGGGAGAAGAGATACGCAGTATTTT. The encoded protein is CASSLGGRRDTQYF.

To note about this clonotype: This may be a read error, as it is one base from a much larger clone. This chain links TRBV7-3 with TRBJ2-1; D is possibly TRBD2 (5 bases). This CDR3 is 15 amino acids long. V lost 5 bases and J lost 5, with 16 bases in between. Germline CDR1 and CDR2: SGHTA and FQGTGA. In nucleotides, the CDR3 is TGTGCCAGCAGCGTAGGACGAGCGGAGAACAATGAGCAGTTCTTC. It translates to CASSVGRAENNEQFF.

This clonotype was detected a few times. The chain is built from TRBV18 and TRBJ2-7; D gene ambiguous. V gave up 5 bases and J gave up 3 bases, with 11 bases separating them. The CDR3 is made up of 13 amino acids. The germline CDR1 and CDR2 sequences are KGHSH and LQKENI. The CDR3 nucleotides are TGTGCCAGCTCATCTTTTAGGGACTACGAGCAGTACTTC. Its translation is CASSSFRDYEQYF.

The V gene is TRBV29-1, the J gene TRBJ1-4; TRBD1 might be the D (5 bases). CDR3 length: 11 residues. Germline CDR1 and CDR2: SQVTM and ANQGSEA. Trimming stripped 4 bases from V and 7 bases from J, with 7 bases between. This CDR3 reads CSVGGGEKLFF. Here the CDR3 DNA reads TGCAGCGTTGGGGGGGGTGAAAAACTGTTTTTT.

This clonotype showed up just a few times. The V gene is TRBV6-5, the J gene TRBJ2-5; unclear D gene. The ends were cut back, 2 bases at V and 5 bases at J, with 9 bases in the middle. Per the germline V gene, CDR1 is MNHEY and CDR2 is SVGAGI. The CDR3 spans 13 residues. CDR3 coding DNA: TGTGCCAGCAGTTACCTAGGATCGGAGACCCAGTACTTC. Translated: CASSYLGSETQYF.

The gene calls are TRBV20-1 and TRBJ2-4, with D possibly being TRBD1 (5 bases). The better agreement between TRBJ2-7 and the DNA end casts doubt on the J call. The CDR3 has 15 amino acids. CDR1 DFQATT and CDR2 SNEGSKA come from the germline V gene (reference sequence). The CDR3 loop is CSAIAVDKGVSEQYF. The CDR3, as DNA: TGCAGTGCGATAGCAGTGGACAAAGGTGTAAGCGAGCAGTACTTC.

The chain links TRBV5-5 to TRBJ2-7; 8 nucleotides agree with TRBD1. Germline V CDR1 and CDR2: SGHKS, YYEKEE (reference sequence). This CDR3 region has 15 residues. Trimming took 3 bases from V and 9 from J; bases not matched to a gene: 14. CDR3 nucleotides: TGTGCCAGCAGCTCGCCGGGACAGGTCCTTTCGGCGCAGTACTTC. It encodes CASSSPGQVLSAQYF.

The gene calls are TRBV20-1 and TRBJ1-1; D is unclear. V was clipped by 3 bases and J by 10 bases, with 21 bases between them. Germline V lookup: CDR1 DFQATT, CDR2 SNEGSKA (reference sequence). CDR3 length: 14 residues. In DNA, the CDR3 is TGCAGTGCTAGCCAACAACATGACAAGGGTAGAGCTTTCTTT. Protein: CSASQQHDKGRAFF.

The chain couples TRBV20-1 to TRBJ2-5; weak D call: TRBD2 (6 bases). This CDR3 comprises 12 residues. The V gene lost 3 bases and the J gene lost 5 bases, with 10 bases spanning the gap. The germline V gene encodes CDR1 DFQATT and CDR2 SNEGSKA (reference sequence). CDR3 loop: CSASNRGETQYF. The CDR3 bases are TGCAGTGCTAGTAATCGGGGGGAGACCCAGTACTTC.

This clonotype was seen a few times. V gene TRBV24-1 combines with J gene TRBJ2-7; D possibly corresponds to TRBD1 (6 bases). This CDR3 spans 15 amino acids. Germline values: CDR1 KGHDR, CDR2 SFDVKD. V was pared by 4 bases and J by 7 bases, with 19 bases between. The CDR3 region is CATSEGALPGWEQYF. Here the CDR3 DNA reads TGTGCCACCAGTGAGGGGGCTCTGCCGGGATGGGAGCAGTACTTC.

The chain combines TRBV7-6 with TRBJ1-5, with D unresolved. CDR3 size: 14 residues. V was trimmed by 1 base and J by 7 bases, leaving 11 bases between them. Germline V gives CDR1 SGHVS, CDR2 FNYEAQ. CDR3 in amino acids: CASSLELSGQPQHF. The CDR3 DNA reads as TGTGCCAGCAGCTTAGAACTCTCTGGGCAGCCCCAGCATTTT.

This chain links TRBV6-1 with TRBJ1-5; D is unclear. This CDR3 comprises 14 residues. Deletions cut 8 bases from V and 1 base from J, with 12 bases between. Germline lookup yields CDR1 MNHNS and CDR2 SASEGT. DNA for the CDR3: TGTGCCAGCCAACTCCCGGGAAGCAATCAGCCCCAGCATTTT. Its protein product is CASQLPGSNQPQHF.

V is TRBV11-2 and J is TRBJ2-7; 12 bases match TRBD1. CDR1 and CDR2 (germline): SGHAT, FQNNGV. V lost 3 bases, J lost 7 bases, and 10 bases stayed unmatched. CDR3 length: 16 residues. CDR3 protein: CASSFNPGQGAGEQYF. The CDR3 DNA sequence: TGTGCCAGCAGCTTCAATCCGGGACAGGGGGCAGGTGAGCAGTACTTC.

Comments on this clonotype: A clone one base away is much larger, so this may be a read error. The chain carries TRBV11-2 and TRBJ2-5; TRBD1 is a possible D gene (7 bases). Germline V gives CDR1 SGHAT, CDR2 FQNNGV. This CDR3 is 16 amino acids long. CDR3 nucleotides: TGTGCCGGCAGCTTGACAGGGCTCGGGAGCGGTGAGACCCAGTACTTC. Protein: CAGSLTGLGSGETQYF.

The V gene is TRBV20-1, the J gene TRBJ2-1, with 11 bases aligning to TRBD2. J was trimmed by 8 bases and V by 0 bases; bases with no gene match: 6. This CDR3 comprises 15 residues. From germline, CDR1 is DFQATT and CDR2 SNEGSKA (reference sequence). The CDR3 loop reads CSARDLSGRGDEQFF. DNA for the CDR3: TGCAGTGCTAGAGACCTTAGCGGGAGGGGGGATGAGCAGTTCTTC.

This rearrangement joins TRBV20-1 to TRBJ1-2, with D hard to call. V was trimmed by 2 bases and J by 8 bases, leaving 12 bases between them. The germline gives CDR1 DFQATT, CDR2 SNEGSKA (reference sequence). The CDR3 runs 12 residues. The CDR3 protein is CSARKLPGGYTF. CDR3 DNA: TGCAGTGCTAGAAAATTACCGGGGGGCTACACCTTC.

This sequence joins TRBV29-1 and TRBJ1-2; D remains ambiguous. Germline CDR1 SQVTM, CDR2 ANQGSEA. The CDR3 is made up of 15 amino acids. Trimming removed 6 bases at V and 6 bases at J, with 23 bases between. Written as DNA, the CDR3 is TGCAGCGTCCCTTGGGTACTCCCGGAGGGCAATGGCTACACCTTC. This encodes CSVPWVLPEGNGYTF.